Given below is one T cell receptor beta chain in context. Antigen unknown. CDR3 size: 14 residues. V lost 8 bases to trimming and J lost 2 bases; unmatched junction nucleotides: 5. Germline lookup yields CDR1 SNHLY and CDR2 FYNNEI. This record belongs to a study of cytomegalovirus exposure and HLA in healthy donors. Broader study findings: A later analysis showed that HLA-associated TCR beta chains had undergone more clonal expansion than equally common others.

The PCR had 60 Vbeta and 13 Jbeta primers. The table came from immunoSEQ multiplex PCR; TCRdb's copy has only in-frame clones and leaves some out. This sample has under 200,000 clones; approximately 75% occur once, and the top ten carry approximately 3.7%. Regarding donors, all were healthy bone marrow donors. This TCR derives from a man aged 30-40 years in good health and CMV-seropositive. The source material was PBMCs. The V call is TRBV2, the J call TRBJ2-1; 8 bases are shared with TRBD1. The CDR3 spells CASAGTGAYNEQFF. CDR3 DNA: TGTGCCAGCGCCGGGACAGGAGCCTACAATGAGCAGTTCTTC.